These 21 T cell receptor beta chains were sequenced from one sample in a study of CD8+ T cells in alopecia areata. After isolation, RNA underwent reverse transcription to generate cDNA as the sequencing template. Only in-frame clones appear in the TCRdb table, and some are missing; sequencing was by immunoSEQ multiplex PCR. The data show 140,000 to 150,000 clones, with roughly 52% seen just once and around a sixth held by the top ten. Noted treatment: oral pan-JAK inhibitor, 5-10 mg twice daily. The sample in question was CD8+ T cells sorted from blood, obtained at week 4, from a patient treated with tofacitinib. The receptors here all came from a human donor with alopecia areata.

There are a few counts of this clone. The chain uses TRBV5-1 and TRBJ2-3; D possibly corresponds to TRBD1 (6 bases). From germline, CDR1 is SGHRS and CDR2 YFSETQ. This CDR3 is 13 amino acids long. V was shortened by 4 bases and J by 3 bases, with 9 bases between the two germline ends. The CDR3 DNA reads TGCGCCAGCAGCGCAACAGGGACAGATACGCAGTATTTT. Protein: CASSATGTDTQYF.

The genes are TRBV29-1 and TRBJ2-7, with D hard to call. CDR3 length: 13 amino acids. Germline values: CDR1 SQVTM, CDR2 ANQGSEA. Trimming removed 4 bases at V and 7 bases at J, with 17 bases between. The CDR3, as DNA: TGCAGCGTTGCCGGCGTCAGCCTAGGAGAGCAGTACTTC. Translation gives CSVAGVSLGEQYF.

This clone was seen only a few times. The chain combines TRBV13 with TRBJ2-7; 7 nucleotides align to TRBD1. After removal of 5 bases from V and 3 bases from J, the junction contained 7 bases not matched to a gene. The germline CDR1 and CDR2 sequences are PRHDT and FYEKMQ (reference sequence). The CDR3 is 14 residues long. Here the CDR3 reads CASSSRDRYYEQYF. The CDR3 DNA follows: TGTGCCAGCAGCAGCCGGGACAGATACTACGAGCAGTACTTC.

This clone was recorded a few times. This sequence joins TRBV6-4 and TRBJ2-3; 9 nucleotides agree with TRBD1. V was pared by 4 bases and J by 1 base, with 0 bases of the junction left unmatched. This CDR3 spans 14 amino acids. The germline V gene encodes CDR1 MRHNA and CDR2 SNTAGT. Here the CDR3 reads CASSGTGGTDTQYF. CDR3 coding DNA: TGTGCCAGCAGTGGGACAGGGGGCACAGATACGCAGTATTTT.

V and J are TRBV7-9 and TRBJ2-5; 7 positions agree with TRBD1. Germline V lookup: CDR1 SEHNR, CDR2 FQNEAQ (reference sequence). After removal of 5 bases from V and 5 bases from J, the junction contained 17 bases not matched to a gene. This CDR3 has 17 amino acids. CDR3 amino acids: CASSRNPGHRGTETQYF. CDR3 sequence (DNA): TGTGCCAGCAGCCGAAATCCGGGACACAGGGGTACTGAGACCCAGTACTTC.

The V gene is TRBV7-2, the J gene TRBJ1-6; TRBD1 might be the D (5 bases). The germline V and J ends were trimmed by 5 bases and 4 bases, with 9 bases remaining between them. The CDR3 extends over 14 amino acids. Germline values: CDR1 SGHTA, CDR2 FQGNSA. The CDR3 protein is CASSTGPYNSPLHF. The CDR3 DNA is TGTGCCAGCAGCACGGGACCTTATAATTCACCCCTCCACTTT.

CDR3 DNA sequence: TGTGCCAGCAGTTCCCCGGGCCTACTCCGGGCTGAAGCTTTCTTT. Translating it yields CASSSPGLLRAEAFF. The chain links TRBV6-5 to TRBJ1-1; D is ambiguous. In germline, CDR1 is MNHEY, CDR2 SVGAGI. The V and J ends lost 4 bases and 6 bases respectively, with 18 bases between them. This CDR3 comprises 15 residues.

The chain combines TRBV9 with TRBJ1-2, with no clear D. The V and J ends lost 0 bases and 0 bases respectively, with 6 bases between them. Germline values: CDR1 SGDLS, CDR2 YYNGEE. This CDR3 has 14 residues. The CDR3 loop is CASSVAGPNYGYTF. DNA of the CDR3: TGTGCCAGCAGCGTAGCCGGACCTAACTATGGCTACACCTTC. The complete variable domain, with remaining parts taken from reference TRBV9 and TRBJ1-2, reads DSGVTQTPKHLITATGQRVTLRCSPRSGDLSVYWYQQSLDQGLQFLIQYYNGEERAKGNILERFSAQQFPDLHSELNLSSLELGDSALYFCASSVAGPNYGYTFGSGTRLTVV.

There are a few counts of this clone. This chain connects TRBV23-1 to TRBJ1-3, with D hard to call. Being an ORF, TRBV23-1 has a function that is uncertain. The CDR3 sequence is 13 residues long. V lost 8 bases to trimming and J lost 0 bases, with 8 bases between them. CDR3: CASGLVSGNTIYF. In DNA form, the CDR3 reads TGCGCCAGCGGTTTAGTCTCTGGAAACACCATATATTTT.

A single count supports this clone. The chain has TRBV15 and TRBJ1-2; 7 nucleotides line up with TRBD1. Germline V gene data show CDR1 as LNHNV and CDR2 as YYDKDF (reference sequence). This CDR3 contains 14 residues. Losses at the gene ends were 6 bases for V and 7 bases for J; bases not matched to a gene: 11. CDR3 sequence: CATSTDRAARGYTF. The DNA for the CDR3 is TGTGCCACCAGTACCGACAGGGCCGCGCGTGGCTACACCTTC.

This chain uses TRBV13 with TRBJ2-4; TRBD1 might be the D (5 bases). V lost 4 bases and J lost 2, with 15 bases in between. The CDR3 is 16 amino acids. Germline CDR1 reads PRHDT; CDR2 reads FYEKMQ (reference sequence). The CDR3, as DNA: TGTGCCAGCAGCTCACCGACAGAAACCACCAAAAACATTCAGTACTTC. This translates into CASSSPTETTKNIQYF.

The CDR3 here is CASSPLGTSDRNEQFF. In nucleotides, the CDR3 is TGTGCCAGCAGCCCCCTGGGGACTAGCGATAGGAATGAGCAGTTCTTC. This chain links TRBV9 with TRBJ2-1; 10 bases match TRBD2. Germline V gives CDR1 SGDLS, CDR2 YYNGEE. The CDR3 has 16 amino acids. The V gene end was trimmed by 4 bases and the J gene end by 7 bases; junction bases not matched to a gene: 11. Full variable domain (rest looked up from reference TRBV9 and TRBJ2-1): DSGVTQTPKHLITATGQRVTLRCSPRSGDLSVYWYQQSLDQGLQFLIQYYNGEERAKGNILERFSAQQFPDLHSELNLSSLELGDSALYFCASSPLGTSDRNEQFFGPGTRLTVL.

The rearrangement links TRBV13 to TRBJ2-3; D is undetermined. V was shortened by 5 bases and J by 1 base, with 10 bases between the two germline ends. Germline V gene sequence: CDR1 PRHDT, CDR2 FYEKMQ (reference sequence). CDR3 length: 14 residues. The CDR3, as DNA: TGTGCCAGCAGCACCCTCCATGGCACAGATACGCAGTATTTT. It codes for CASSTLHGTDTQYF.

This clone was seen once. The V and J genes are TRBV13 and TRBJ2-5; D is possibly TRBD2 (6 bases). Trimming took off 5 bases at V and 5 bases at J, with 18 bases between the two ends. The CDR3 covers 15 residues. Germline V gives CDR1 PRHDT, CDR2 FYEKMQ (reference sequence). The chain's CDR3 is CASSHAGTPPETQYF. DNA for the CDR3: TGTGCCAGCAGCCACGCCGGGACTCCACCCGAGACCCAGTACTTC. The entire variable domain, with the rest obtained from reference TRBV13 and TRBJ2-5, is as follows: AAGVIQSPRHLIKEKRETATLKCYPIPRHDTVYWYQQGPGQDPQFLISFYEKMQSDKGSIPDRFSAQQFSDYHSELNMSSLELGDSALYFCASSHAGTPPETQYFGPGTRLLVL.

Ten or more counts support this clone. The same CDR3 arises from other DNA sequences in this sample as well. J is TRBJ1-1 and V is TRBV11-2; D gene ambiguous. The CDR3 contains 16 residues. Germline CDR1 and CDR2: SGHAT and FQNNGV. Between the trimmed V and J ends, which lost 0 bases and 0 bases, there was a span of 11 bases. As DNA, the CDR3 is TGTGCCAGCAGCTTAGATCTGGTAGGTCTGAACACTGAAGCTTTCTTT. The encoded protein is CASSLDLVGLNTEAFF.

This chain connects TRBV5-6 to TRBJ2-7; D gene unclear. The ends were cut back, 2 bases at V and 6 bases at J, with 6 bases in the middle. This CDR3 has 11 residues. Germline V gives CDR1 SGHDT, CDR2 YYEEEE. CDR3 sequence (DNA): TGTGCCAGCAGCTTTTCGGGCGAGCAGTACTTC. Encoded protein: CASSFSGEQYF.

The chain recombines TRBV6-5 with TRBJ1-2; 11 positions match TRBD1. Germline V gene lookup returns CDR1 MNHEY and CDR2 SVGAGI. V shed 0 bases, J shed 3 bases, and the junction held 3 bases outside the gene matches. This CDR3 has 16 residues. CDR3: CASSYSGTGGYYGYTF. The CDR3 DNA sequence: TGTGCCAGCAGTTACTCCGGGACAGGGGGATACTATGGCTACACCTTC.

The CDR3 protein is CATSRDSGAPRETQYF. CDR3 DNA sequence: TGTGCCACCAGCAGAGATAGCGGGGCCCCTCGGGAGACCCAGTACTTC. The chain links TRBV15 to TRBJ2-5; 8 bases agree with TRBD2. The CDR3 extends over 16 amino acids. Germline V lookup: CDR1 LNHNV, CDR2 YYDKDF (reference sequence). J lost 5 bases, V lost 0 bases, and 8 bases had no gene match. The complete variable domain, with remaining parts taken from reference TRBV15 and TRBJ2-5, reads DAMVIQNPRYQVTQFGKPVTLSCSQTLNHNVMYWYQQKSSQAPKLLFHYYDKDFNNEADTPDNFQSRRPNTSFCFLDIRSPGLGDTAMYLCATSRDSGAPRETQYFGPGTRLLVL.

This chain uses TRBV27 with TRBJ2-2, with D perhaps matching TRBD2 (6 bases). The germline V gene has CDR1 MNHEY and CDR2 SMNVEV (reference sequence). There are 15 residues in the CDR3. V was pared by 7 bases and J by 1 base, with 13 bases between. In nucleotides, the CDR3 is TGTGCCAGCACCACTGGAGGGTTGAACACCGGGGAGCTGTTTTTT. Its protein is CASTTGGLNTGELFF.

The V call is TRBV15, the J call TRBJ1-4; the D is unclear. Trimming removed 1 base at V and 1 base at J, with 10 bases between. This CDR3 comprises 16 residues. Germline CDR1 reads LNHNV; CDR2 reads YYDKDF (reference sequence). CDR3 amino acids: CATSRVRTGTNEKLFF. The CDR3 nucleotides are TGTGCCACCAGCAGAGTTAGAACGGGAACTAATGAAAAACTGTTTTTT.

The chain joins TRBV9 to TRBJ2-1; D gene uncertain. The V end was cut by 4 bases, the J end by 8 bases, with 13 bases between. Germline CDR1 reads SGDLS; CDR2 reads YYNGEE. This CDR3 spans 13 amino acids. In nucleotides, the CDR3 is TGTGCCAGCAGCCTTCTCCAGAGTGATGAGCAGTTCTTC. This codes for CASSLLQSDEQFF.